This T cell receptor beta chain was sequenced during a study of T-cell reconstitution after alpha-beta-depleted transplantation in children. Unique molecular identifiers featured in how the TCRbeta library was prepared. Using its own MiXCR run on the PCR reads, TCRdb lists one record per CDR3 protein. The sample has approximately 400,000 distinct CDR3 sequences, about 11% seen once. Trimming removed 7 bases at V and 7 bases at J, with 10 bases between. This CDR3 region has 11 residues. Germline CDR1 and CDR2: LNHDA and SQIVND (reference sequence). This clonotype was detected only a few times. The sequences come from PBMCs from the stem cell graft donor, collected from the stem cell graft. The source is a human donor who donated a stem cell graft to a child with acute myeloid leukemia. V usage is TRBV19 and J usage is TRBJ1-2; D gene unclear. The CDR3 DNA follows: TGTGCCAGTAACCCCAACGCTGGCTACACCTTC. Its translation is CASNPNAGYTF.